The 6 T cell receptor beta chains below were found in one sample sequenced in a study of blood T cell repertoires in COVID-19. The method was immunoSEQ multiplex PCR; TCRdb's version includes in-frame clones alone and lacks a portion of them. Of around 290,000 clones in the sample, 70% to 90% were seen once. Sequencing was carried out using PBMCs or T cells enriched from blood (not recorded which). The receptors were sampled from a woman under 40 who had recovered from COVID-19.

The CDR3 nucleotides read TGTGCCAGCAGCGGACGGACAGGGCTGTATGGCTACACCTTC. Its protein product is CASSGRTGLYGYTF. The J gene is TRBJ1-2, the V gene TRBV27, with TRBD1 matching over 8 bases. CDR1 and CDR2 from the germline V gene are MNHEY and SMNVEV (reference sequence). CDR3 length equals 14 residues. Trimming at V came to 6 bases and at J to 5 bases, leaving 8 bases not matched to a gene.

This chain links TRBV27 with TRBJ1-5; no clear D. Between the trimmed V and J ends, which lost 4 bases and 6 bases, there was a span of 13 bases. Germline values: CDR1 MNHEY, CDR2 SMNVEV (reference sequence). CDR3 size: 14 residues. This chain's CDR3 is CASSSFSSGQPQHF. The CDR3 DNA sequence: TGTGCCAGCAGTTCCTTCTCCTCAGGTCAGCCCCAGCATTTT.

This rearrangement joins TRBV4-1 to TRBJ1-5, with 9 bases that match TRBD1. The CDR3 is 16 amino acids. Germline V gives CDR1 MGHRA, CDR2 YSYEKL. The J segment lost 6 bases and the V segment lost 1 base, leaving 7 bases of the junction unmatched. DNA for the CDR3: TGCGCCAGCAGCCAAGTGATTGGGACAGGGAGTCAGCCCCAGCATTTT. Translation gives CASSQVIGTGSQPQHF.

The genes are TRBV6-5 and TRBJ1-2, with 12 bases lining up with TRBD1. This CDR3 region has 13 residues. V dropped 10 bases and J dropped 8; count of bases not matched to a gene: 8. Per germline, CDR1 MNHEY and CDR2 SVGAGI. Here the CDR3 DNA reads TGTGCCACACAAGGGACAGGGGGCGGCGGCTACACCTTC. Translating it yields CATQGTGGGGYTF.

In this sample, this clone turned up once. J is TRBJ2-3 and V is TRBV6-1, with 12 nucleotides matching TRBD2. The V segment lost 2 bases and the J segment 2 bases; nucleotides outside the gene matches: 11. Germline V lookup: CDR1 MNHNS, CDR2 SASEGT. The CDR3 is 19 amino acids. The CDR3 here is CASSERIITSGGITDTQYF. CDR3 DNA: TGTGCCAGCAGTGAAAGAATTATCACTAGCGGGGGGATCACAGATACGCAGTATTTT.

This clone was counted a single time. The rearrangement joins TRBV6-5 to TRBJ1-2; D not resolved. Trimming took 7 bases from V and 4 from J, leaving 16 bases between them. CDR3 length: 14 residues. Germline CDR1 reads MNHEY; CDR2 reads SVGAGI. Here the CDR3 reads CASTTAEWIYGYTF. The CDR3 bases are TGTGCCAGCACTACCGCGGAATGGATCTATGGCTACACCTTC.